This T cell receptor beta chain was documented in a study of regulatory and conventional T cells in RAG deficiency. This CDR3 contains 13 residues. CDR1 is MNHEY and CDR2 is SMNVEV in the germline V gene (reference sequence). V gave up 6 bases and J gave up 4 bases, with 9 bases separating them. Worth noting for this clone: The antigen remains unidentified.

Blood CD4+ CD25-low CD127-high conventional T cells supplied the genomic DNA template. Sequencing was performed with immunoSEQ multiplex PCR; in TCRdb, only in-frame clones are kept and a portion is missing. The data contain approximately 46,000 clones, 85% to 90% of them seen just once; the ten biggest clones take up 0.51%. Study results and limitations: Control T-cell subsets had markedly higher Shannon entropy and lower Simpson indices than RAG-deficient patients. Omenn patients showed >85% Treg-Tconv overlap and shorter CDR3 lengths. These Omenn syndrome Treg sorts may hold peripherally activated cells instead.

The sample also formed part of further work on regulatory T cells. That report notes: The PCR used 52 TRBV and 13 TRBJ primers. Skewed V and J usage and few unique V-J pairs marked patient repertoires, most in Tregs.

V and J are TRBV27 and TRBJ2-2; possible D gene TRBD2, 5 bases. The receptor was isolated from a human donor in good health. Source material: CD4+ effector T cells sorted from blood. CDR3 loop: CASRTLGTGELFF. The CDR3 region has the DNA TGTGCCAGCAGAACACTAGGCACCGGGGAGCTGTTTTTT.